The clone carrying this T cell receptor (beta chain) was recorded a few times. Its specificity is not known. The time point is: newly diagnosed GD, antithyroid drugs for less than 3 months. With RNA extracted from PBMCs as input, the TCR library was made. The data were obtained in a study of regulatory T cells in long-lasting Graves disease. Points from the study as a whole: Persistent Graves' cases showed lower TCR diversity than newly diagnosed cases. Favoring TRBV28, TRBJ1-2 and TRBJ2-5 was a feature seen in persistent disease.

Germline CDR1 ENHRY, CDR2 SYGVKD. This CDR3 has 13 residues. Trimming pared 9 bases from V and 4 bases from J, leaving 13 bases between. Construction of the TCR beta libraries employed iRepertoire HTBI primers in conjunction with Arm-PCR of CDR3 regions. TCRdb reprocessed the multiplex PCR reads via MiXCR and lists one record per CDR3 protein. The table records under 700,000 distinct CDR3 sequences, roughly 15% of them present only once. Separately, the same data were catalogued under a study of T cells in Graves' hyperthyroidism and ophthalmopathy. That work contributes: Hyperthyroidism was newly diagnosed in patients aged 18 to 65 (duration under 2 months).

The chain carries TRBV10-3 and TRBJ2-1, with D hard to call. The specimen was peripheral blood mononuclear cells (PBMCs), collected at new diagnosis, from a patient treated with antithyroid drugs. The TCR comes from a woman aged 35 to 60 with Graves disease. CDR3 sequence: CAIPHVGYNEQFF. The CDR3 DNA reads as TGTGCCATTCCCCACGTTGGGTACAATGAGCAGTTCTTC.